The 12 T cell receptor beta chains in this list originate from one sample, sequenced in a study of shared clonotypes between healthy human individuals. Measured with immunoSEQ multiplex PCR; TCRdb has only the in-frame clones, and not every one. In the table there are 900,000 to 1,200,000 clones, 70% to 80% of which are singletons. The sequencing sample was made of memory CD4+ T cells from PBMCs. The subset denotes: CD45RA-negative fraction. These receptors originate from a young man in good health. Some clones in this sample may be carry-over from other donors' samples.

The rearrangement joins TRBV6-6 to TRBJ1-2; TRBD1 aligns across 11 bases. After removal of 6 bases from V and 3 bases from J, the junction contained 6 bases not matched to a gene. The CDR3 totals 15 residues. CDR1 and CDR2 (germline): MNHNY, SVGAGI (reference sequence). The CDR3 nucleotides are TGTGCCAGCAGCCCCGGGACAGGGGGAGACTATGGCTACACCTTC. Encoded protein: CASSPGTGGDYGYTF.

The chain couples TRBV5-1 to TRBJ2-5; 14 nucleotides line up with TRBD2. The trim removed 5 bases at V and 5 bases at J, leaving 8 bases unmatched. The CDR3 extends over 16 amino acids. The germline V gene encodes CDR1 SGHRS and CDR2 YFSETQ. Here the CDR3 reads CASRPGTSGSLETQYF. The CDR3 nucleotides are TGCGCCAGCAGACCCGGGACTAGCGGGAGTTTGGAGACCCAGTACTTC.

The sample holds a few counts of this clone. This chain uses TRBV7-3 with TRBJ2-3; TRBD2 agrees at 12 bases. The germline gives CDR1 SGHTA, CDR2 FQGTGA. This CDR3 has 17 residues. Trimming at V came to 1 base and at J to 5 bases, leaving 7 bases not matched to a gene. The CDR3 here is CASSLNGLAGMGDTQYF. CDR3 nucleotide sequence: TGTGCCAGCAGCTTAAACGGACTAGCGGGGATGGGAGATACGCAGTATTTT.

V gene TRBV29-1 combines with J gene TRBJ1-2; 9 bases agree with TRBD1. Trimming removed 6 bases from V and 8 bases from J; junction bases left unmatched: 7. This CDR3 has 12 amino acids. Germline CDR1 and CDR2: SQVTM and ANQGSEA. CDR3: CSVAGQGGGYTF. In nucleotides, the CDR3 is TGCAGCGTCGCGGGACAGGGCGGCGGCTACACCTTC.

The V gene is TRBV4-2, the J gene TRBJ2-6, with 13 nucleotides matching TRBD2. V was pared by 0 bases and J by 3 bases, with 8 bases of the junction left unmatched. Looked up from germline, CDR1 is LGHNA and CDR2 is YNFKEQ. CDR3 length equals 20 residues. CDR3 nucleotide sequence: TGTGCCAGCAGCCAAGATCGAGGACTAGCGGGAGATCGTGGGGCCAACGTCCTGACTTTC. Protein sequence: CASSQDRGLAGDRGANVLTF.

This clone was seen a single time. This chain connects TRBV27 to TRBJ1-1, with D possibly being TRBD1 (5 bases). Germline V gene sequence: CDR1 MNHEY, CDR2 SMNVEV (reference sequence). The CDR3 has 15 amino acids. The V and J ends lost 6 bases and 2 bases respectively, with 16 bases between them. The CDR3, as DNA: TGTGCCAGCAGACGCTTCGTAGGGGTAAACACTGAAGCTTTCTTT. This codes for CASRRFVGVNTEAFF.

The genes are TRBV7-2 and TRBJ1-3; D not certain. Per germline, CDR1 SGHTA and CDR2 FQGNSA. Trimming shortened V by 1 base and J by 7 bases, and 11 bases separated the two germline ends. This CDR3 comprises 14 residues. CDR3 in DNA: TGTGCCAGCAGCTTAGGGCCAGCCCGCAACACCATATATTTT. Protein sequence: CASSLGPARNTIYF.

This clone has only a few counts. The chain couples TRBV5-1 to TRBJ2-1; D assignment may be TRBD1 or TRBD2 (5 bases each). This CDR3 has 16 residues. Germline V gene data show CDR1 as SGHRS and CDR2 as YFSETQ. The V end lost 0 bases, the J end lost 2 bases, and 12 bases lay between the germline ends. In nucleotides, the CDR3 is TGCGCCAGCAGCTTGGGGGGCGGGTCGACCTACAATGAGCAGTTCTTC. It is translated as CASSLGGGSTYNEQFF.

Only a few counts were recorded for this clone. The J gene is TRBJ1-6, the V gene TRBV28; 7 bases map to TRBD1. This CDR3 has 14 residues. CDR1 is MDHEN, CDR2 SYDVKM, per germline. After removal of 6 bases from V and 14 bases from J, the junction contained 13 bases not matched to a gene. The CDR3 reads CASSLPGGTGALHF. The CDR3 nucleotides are TGTGCCAGCAGCCTTCCAGGGGGGACCGGGGCCCTCCACTTT. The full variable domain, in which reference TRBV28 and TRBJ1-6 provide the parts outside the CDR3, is DVKVTQSSRYLVKRTGEKVFLECVQDMDHENMFWYRQDPGLGLRLIYFSYDVKMKEKGDIPEGYSVSREKKERFSLILESASTNQTSMYLCASSLPGGTGALHFGNGTRLTVT.

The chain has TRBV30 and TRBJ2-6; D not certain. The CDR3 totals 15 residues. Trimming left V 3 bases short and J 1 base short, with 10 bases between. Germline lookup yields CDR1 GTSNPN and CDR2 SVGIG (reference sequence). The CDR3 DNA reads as TGTGCCTGGAGCCCCCTTCAGTCTGGGGCCAACGTCCTGACTTTC. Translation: CAWSPLQSGANVLTF.

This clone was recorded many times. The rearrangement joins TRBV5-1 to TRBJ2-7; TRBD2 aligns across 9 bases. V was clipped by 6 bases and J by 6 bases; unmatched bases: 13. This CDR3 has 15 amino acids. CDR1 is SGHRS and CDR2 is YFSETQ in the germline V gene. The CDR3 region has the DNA TGCGCCAGCACTGCGCTAGCGGGGCGGGGGGGCGAGCAGTACTTC. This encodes CASTALAGRGGEQYF.

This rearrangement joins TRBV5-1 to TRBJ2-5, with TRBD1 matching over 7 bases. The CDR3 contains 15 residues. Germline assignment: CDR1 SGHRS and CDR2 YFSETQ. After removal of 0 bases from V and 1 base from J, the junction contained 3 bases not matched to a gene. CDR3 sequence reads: CASSLETGTQETQYF. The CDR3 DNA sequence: TGCGCCAGCAGCTTGGAGACAGGGACCCAAGAGACCCAGTACTTC.